This T cell receptor (beta chain) was recovered during a study of CD8 T cells in ankylosing spondylitis. Findings and caveats of the study: CD8+ by phenotype, disease-linked clones were relatively rare in peripheral blood. In ankylosing spondylitis patients, matched synovial fluid reportedly showed significant enrichment of disease-linked clones. Ankylosing spondylitis blood seemed to carry a telltale TCR beta motif made of under ten highly homologous variants.

This clonotype occurred a few times. The antigen is undetermined. Using quantitative 5'-RACE with molecular barcodes, the authors made TCR beta libraries. TCRdb independently ran MiXCR on the 5' RACE reads; one entry per CDR3 protein. The sample carries about 340,000 distinct CDR3 sequences, roughly 14% recorded once. The CDR3 covers 13 residues. Germline assignment: CDR1 MNHNY and CDR2 SVGAGI (reference sequence). V dropped 8 bases and J dropped 2 bases, with 12 bases sitting between them. The TCR comes from a male donor with ankylosing spondylitis or in good health (not recorded which). The sequenced sample was blood, either unsorted or a sorted T cell fraction (not recorded which). The chain links TRBV6-6 to TRBJ2-5; D may be TRBD1 (6 bases). This CDR3 reads CASRLGGQETQYF. DNA of the CDR3: TGTGCCAGCCGTCTAGGGGGACAAGAGACCCAGTACTTC.